Listed below are T cell receptor beta chains from one sample, sequenced in a study of T cell responses to AZD1222 COVID-19 vaccine. Sequencing was performed with immunoSEQ multiplex PCR; in TCRdb, only in-frame clones are kept and a portion is missing. Of approximately 150,000 clones listed, around 93% are singletons. This specimen consisted of peripheral blood, obtained on day 0 of AZD1222 vaccination. The origin of the receptors is an adult in good health. The CDR3 runs from the conserved cysteine through the conserved F or W. D genes are given only for firm matches. Size values are once, few and many counts, or a class for expanded clones, and some rows have none.

TRBJ2-7	TRBV12-3/TRBV12-4	-	-	TGTGCCAGCAGTGAGTGGTACGAGCAGTACTTC	CASSEWYEQYF
TRBJ2-7	TRBV6-5	-	-	TGTGCCAGCAGTTACTGGGGTAGGTCCTACGAGCAGTACTTC	CASSYWGRSYEQYF
TRBJ2-4	TRBV6-7	-	-	TGTGCCAGCACCCCGGGACTAGCCAAAAACATTCAGTACTTC	CASTPGLAKNIQYF
TRBJ1-4	TRBV6-5	-	-	TGTGCCGCGGTGAGTGGAGGTGAAAAACTGTTTTTT	CAAVSGGEKLFF
TRBJ2-5	TRBV30	-	-	TGTGCCTGGAGTTTGACAGGGAGGGAGACCCAGTACTTC	CAWSLTGRETQYF
TRBJ1-1	TRBV3-1/TRBV3-2	-	once	TGTGCCAGCAGCCTAGGGAGCACTGAAGCTTTCTTT	CASSLGSTEAFF
TRBJ2-7	TRBV5-6	TRBD1	-	TGTGCCAGCAGGCGTTCCGGGACAGGCTCCTACGAGCAGTACTTC	CASRRSGTGSYEQYF
TRBJ2-2	TRBV10-3	TRBD2	-	TGTGCCATCAGTGGGGGACTAGCGAACACCGGGGAGCTGTTTTTT	CAISGGLANTGELFF
TRBJ1-1	TRBV18	-	-	TGTGCCAGCTCACCAACCGGGGGACTAAACACTGAAGCTTTCTTT	CASSPTGGLNTEAFF
TRBJ1-2	TRBV27	-	-	TGTGCCAGCAGTTCGGGCAGAAGTTACTATGGCTACACCTTC	CASSSGRSYYGYTF
TRBJ1-2	TRBV7-8	TRBD1	-	TGTGCCAGCAGCTTAGTTAGGGGGGACAGGGGCTTGTGGGGCTACACCTTC	CASSLVRGDRGLWGYTF
TRBJ2-4	TRBV18	TRBD1	-	TGTGCCAGCTCACCAGGGACAGGGCGTGAGGCCAAAAACATTCAGTACTTC	CASSPGTGREAKNIQYF
TRBJ2-2	TRBV3-1/TRBV3-2	TRBD2	-	TGTGCCAGCAGCCAACTAGCGGGAGGGCCCTCCGGGGAGCTGTTTTTT	CASSQLAGGPSGELFF
TRBJ2-3	TRBV18	TRBD2	-	TGTGCCAGCTCACCGTGGGCGGGGGGGAGCACCAGCACAGATACGCAGTATTTT	CASSPWAGGSTSTDTQYF
TRBJ1-1	TRBV3-1/TRBV3-2	TRBD1	-	TGTGCCAGCAGCCAAGGGGACAGCACTGAAGCTTTCTTT	CASSQGDSTEAFF
TRBJ1-5	TRBV6-5	-	-	TGTGCCAGCAACGATAGGAGCAGGGGTAATCAGCCCCAGCATTTT	CASNDRSRGNQPQHF
TRBJ2-7	TRBV2	TRBD2	once	TGTGCCAGCAGTCTCTTAGCGGGAGCCTCCTACGAGCAGTACTTC	CASSLLAGASYEQYF
TRBJ2-7	TRBV7-9	TRBD2	-	TGTGCCAGCAGCTCAGCAGAAGGACTAGGGAGCTACGAGCAGTACTTC	CASSSAEGLGSYEQYF